This T cell receptor (beta chain) originates from a study of blood T cells in healthy people across ages. CDR1 is DFQATT and CDR2 is SNEGSKA in the germline V gene (reference sequence). CDR3 length: 16 residues. The V and J ends lost 6 bases and 7 bases respectively, with 28 bases between them. The authors ran a second PCR of roughly 6 to 12 cycles using a sample-barcoded 5' primer and a J-beta primer mix. There were at least 3 million CDR3-containing paired-end reads obtained from each sample. TCRdb reprocessed the 5' RACE reads via MiXCR and lists one record per CDR3 protein. Of about 1.5 million distinct CDR3 sequences in the sample, 42% were seen once.

V and J are TRBV20-1 and TRBJ2-7; possible D gene TRBD2, 6 bases. This TCR came from a woman between 18 and 29 years old in good health. Sequences were obtained from blood. CDR3 in amino acids: CSARGPAGTGYNEQYF. CDR3 sequence (DNA): TGCAGTGCGCGCGGGCCGGCGGGGACGGGATACAATGAGCAGTACTTC.